This T cell receptor beta chain comes out of a study of Tregs in tolerant kidney transplant recipients (dated by TCRdb to the late 2010s). In terms of the full investigation: The study applied TCRbeta sequencing to find donor-specific regulatory T cells before combined kidney and bone marrow transplantation and then followed those same cells after transplant. The investigation overall reported the following: Because the study included only a small number of patients, the results must be confirmed in larger populations and under other immunosuppression protocols. The most biologically relevant and donor-specific TCRbeta repertoire appeared to be identified by expanding Tregs with activated donor B cells. Donor-specific Treg expansion was found to exceed global Treg expansion in tolerant patients, suggesting antigen-driven rather than nonspecific expansion. Biological reproducibility was not directly assessed, although technical replication error appeared to be minimal. For some patients the PCR primers changed over time, which made it impossible to compare the samples from those patients at the nucleotide level.

Of note for this clone: Its antigen remains undetermined. The input lacks base qualities; no much larger clone sits a single base away.

Related donors were used in the transplants with nonmyeloablative bone marrow transplantation, and mixed chimerism was transient in the human trials. Unstimulated Tregs (CD4+CD25+CD127-), CD4+ non-Tregs (CD4+CD25-), CD4 and CD8 cells were FACS-sorted from thawed PBMCs. The patients were several recipients of combined kidney and bone marrow transplants from the ITN036ST trial, and samples were available only from these trial subjects. Healthy control blood was processed by Ficoll density gradient to PBMCs and cryopreserved; patient PBMCs were collected before and after transplant. Genomic DNA was extracted from sorted cells with the QIAGEN DNeasy Blood and Tissue Kit for TCRbeta CDR3 sequencing. Through immunoSEQ, high-throughput TCRbeta CDR3 sequencing was done commercially, including PCR amplification with internal controls and bias correction. The study's own analysis went as follows. Unique productive TCRbeta sequences were defined by CDR3 nucleotide sequence where primers matched, and otherwise by CDR3 amino acid sequence together with Vbeta and Jbeta genes. Sorting error was corrected by removing sequences shared between sorted populations at a frequency ratio of 2:1 or less, and the remaining shared sequences were assigned to the higher population. Donor-reactive sequences were defined as at least 5-fold expanded in CFSE-low cells versus unstimulated cells, with frequency of at least 0.01% in CFSE-low cells. Repertoire divergence was quantified by Jensen-Shannon divergence calculated from the top 100 TCRbeta sequences ranked by frequency. For samples with multiple sequencing runs, sorting error was corrected in each run separately before the runs were combined. Not all clones reach the TCRdb copy of this immuneACCESS table, which keeps in-frame sequences only. Checked studies attribute under half of the gap to unresolved V genes and leave the rest unexplained. Clone size and the V and J calls come from that table; the DNA yielded D and trimming. Recorded for this sample are approximately 90,000 clones; over 85% of them occurred a single time. Of the sample, roughly 1.5% falls within the top ten clones.

The germline V gene encodes CDR1 MDHEN and CDR2 SYDVKM. The CDR3 runs 15 amino acids, cysteine and phenylalanine included. Kept here is only the CDR3 DNA, which spans 45 bases and is read in frame from base 1. The trim is 3 bases for V and 2 bases for J, with a gap of 13 bases between the germline ends. The sequence derives from a human patient who received a combined kidney and bone marrow transplant. Once a transplant has taken place, some T cells may be donor derived. Sequences were derived from CD4+ T cells from blood (PBMCs), sampled 12 months after the transplant. This sequence uses TRBV28 and TRBJ2-5; possibly the D gene is TRBD2, per 6 matching bases. The nucleotides are TGTGCCAGCAGTTTGGCACTAGCTGTACAAGAGACCCAGTACTTC. The encoded protein is CASSLALAVQETQYF.